Reported below is one TCR beta chain. Trimming took off 5 bases at V and 1 base at J, with 8 bases between the two ends. Germline CDR1 reads SEHNR; CDR2 reads FQNEAQ (reference sequence). CDR3 length equals 13 residues. This sample is part of a study of shared clonotypes between healthy human individuals. In the original analysis: Filtering was not the same, since immunoSEQ gave junction-only sequences without quality scores. Produced via immunoSEQ multiplex PCR; TCRdb's table is partial and in-frame only. The D gene and trimming were derived from the DNA, and the V and J assignments and clone size from that table. Among a few hundred thousand clones, around 76% were seen once, and the ten largest hold 12%.

This TCR derives from a woman aged 35 to 49 in good health. Some clones in this sample may be carry-over from other donors' samples. The sequenced sample consisted of PBMCs. The rearrangement joins TRBV7-9 to TRBJ2-5; D gene ambiguous. The CDR3 loop reads CASSVRVQETQYF. The CDR3 DNA is TGTGCCAGCAGCGTCCGGGTCCAAGAGACCCAGTACTTC.